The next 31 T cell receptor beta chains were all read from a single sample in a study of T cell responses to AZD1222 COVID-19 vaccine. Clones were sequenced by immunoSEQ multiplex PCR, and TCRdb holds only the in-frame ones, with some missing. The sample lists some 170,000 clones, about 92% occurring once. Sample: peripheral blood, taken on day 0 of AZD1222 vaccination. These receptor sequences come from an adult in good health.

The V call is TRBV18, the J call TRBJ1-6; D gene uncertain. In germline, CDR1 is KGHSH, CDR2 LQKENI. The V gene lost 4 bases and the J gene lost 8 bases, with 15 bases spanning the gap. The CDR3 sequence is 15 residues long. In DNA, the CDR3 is TGTGCCAGCTCACAATCGACGATTCCCGATTCACCCCTCCACTTT. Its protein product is CASSQSTIPDSPLHF.

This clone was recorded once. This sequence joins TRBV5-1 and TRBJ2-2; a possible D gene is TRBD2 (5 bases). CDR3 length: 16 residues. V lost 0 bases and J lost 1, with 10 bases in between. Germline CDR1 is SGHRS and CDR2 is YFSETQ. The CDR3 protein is CASSLVLGVNTGELFF. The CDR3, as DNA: TGCGCCAGCAGCTTGGTACTAGGCGTGAACACCGGGGAGCTGTTTTTT.

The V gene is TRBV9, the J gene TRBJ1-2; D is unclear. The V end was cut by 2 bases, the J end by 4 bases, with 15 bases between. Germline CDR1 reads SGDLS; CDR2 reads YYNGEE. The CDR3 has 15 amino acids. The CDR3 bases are TGTGCCAGCAGCGTGGACCCAGGCACTACCTATGGCTACACCTTC. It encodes CASSVDPGTTYGYTF.

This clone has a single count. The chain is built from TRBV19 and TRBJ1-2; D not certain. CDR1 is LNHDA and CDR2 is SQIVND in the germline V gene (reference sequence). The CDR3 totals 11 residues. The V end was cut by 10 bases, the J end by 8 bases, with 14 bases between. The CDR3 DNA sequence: TGTGCCACCGCTAACCCTCGGGGCTACACCTTC. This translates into CATANPRGYTF.

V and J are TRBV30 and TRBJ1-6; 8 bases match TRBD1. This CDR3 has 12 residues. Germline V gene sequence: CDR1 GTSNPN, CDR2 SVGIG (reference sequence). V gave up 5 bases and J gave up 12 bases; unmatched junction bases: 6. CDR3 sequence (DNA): TGTGCCTGGGAAAGACAGGGGAAACCCCTCCACTTT. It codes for CAWERQGKPLHF.

This CDR3 is CASSQTGGSYNEQFF. DNA of the CDR3: TGTGCCAGCAGTCAGACCGGGGGGTCCTACAATGAGCAGTTCTTC. The chain carries TRBV6-5 and TRBJ2-1; TRBD2 matches 7 bases. Germline V CDR1 and CDR2: MNHEY, SVGAGI. V lost 5 bases and J lost 1; bases outside the gene matches: 5. There are 15 residues in the CDR3.

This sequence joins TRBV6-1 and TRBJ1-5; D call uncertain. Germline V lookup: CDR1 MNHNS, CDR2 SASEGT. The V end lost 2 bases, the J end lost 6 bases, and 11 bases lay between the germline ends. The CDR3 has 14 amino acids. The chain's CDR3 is CASSELAGFQPQHF. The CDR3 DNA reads TGTGCCAGCAGTGAATTGGCGGGTTTTCAGCCCCAGCATTTT.

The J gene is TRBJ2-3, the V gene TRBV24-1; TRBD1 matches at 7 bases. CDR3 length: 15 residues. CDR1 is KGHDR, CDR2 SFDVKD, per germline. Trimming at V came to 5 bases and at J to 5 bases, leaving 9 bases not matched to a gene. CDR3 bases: TGTGCCACCAGTGGGGAGAGGGGGCATGGAGATACGCAGTATTTT. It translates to CATSGERGHGDTQYF.

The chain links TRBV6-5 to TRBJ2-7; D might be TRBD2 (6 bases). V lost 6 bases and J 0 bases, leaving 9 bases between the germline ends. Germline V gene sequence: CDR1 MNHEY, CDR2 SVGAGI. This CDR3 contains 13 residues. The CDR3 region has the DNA TGTGCCAGCAGGGGGACTTACTCCTACGAGCAGTACTTC. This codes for CASRGTYSYEQYF.

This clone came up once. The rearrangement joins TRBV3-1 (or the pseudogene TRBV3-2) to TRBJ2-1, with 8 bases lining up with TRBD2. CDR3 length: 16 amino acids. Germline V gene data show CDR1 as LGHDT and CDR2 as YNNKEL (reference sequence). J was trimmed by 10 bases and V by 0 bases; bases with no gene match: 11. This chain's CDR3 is CASSQDPSGGAREQFF. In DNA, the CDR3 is TGTGCCAGCAGCCAAGATCCTTCCGGGGGGGCCCGGGAGCAGTTCTTC.

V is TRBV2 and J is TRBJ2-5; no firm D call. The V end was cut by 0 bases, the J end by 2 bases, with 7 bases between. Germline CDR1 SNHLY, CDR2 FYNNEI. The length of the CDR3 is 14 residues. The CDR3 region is CASSEAFRQETQYF. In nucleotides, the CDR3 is TGTGCCAGCAGTGAAGCTTTCAGACAAGAGACCCAGTACTTC.

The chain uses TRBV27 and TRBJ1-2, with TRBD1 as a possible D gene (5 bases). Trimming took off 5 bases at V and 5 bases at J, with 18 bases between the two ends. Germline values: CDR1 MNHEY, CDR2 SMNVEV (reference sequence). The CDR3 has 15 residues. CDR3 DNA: TGTGCCAGCAGTCCCCGTGGGGGAGGAGGGTATGGCTACACCTTC. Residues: CASSPRGGGGYGYTF.

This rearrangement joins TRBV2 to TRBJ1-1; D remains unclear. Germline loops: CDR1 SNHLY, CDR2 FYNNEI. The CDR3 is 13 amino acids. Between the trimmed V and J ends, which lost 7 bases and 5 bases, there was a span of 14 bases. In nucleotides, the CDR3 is TGTGCCAGCATCTGGGATCTAGGTACTGAAGCTTTCTTT. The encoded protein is CASIWDLGTEAFF.

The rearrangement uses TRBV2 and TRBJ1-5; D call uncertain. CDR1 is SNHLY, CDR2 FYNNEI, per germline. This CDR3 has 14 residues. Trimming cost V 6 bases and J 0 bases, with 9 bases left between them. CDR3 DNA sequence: TGTGCCAGCAGGGGCGCGGTTAGCAATCAGCCCCAGCATTTT. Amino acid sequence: CASRGAVSNQPQHF.

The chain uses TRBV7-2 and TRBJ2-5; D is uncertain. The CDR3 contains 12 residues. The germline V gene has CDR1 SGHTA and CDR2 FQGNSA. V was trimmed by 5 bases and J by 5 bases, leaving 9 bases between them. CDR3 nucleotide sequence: TGTGCCAGCAGCCCCCTATCGGAGACCCAGTACTTC. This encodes CASSPLSETQYF.

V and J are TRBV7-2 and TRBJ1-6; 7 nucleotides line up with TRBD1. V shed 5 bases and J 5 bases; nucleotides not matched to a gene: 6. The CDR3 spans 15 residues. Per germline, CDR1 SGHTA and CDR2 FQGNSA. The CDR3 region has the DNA TGTGCCAGCAGCAAGCGACAGGGAGATAATTCACCCCTCCACTTT. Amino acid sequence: CASSKRQGDNSPLHF.

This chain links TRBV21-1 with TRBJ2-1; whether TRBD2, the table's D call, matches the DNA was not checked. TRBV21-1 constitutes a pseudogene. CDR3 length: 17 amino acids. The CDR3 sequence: CASSKARVEGTRNEQFF. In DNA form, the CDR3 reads TGTGCCAGCAGCAAAGCCCGCGTGGAGGGCACTCGGAATGAGCAGTTCTTC.

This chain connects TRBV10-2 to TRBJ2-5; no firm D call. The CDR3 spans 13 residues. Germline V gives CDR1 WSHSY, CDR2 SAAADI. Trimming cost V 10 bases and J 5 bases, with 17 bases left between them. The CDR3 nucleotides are TGCGCCACCCGGAGCTCTGACTGGGAGACCCAGTACTTC. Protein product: CATRSSDWETQYF.

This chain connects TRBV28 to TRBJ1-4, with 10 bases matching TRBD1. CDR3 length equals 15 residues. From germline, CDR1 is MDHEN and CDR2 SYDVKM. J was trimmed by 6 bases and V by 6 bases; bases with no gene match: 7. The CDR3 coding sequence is TGTGCCAGCAGAACCCCCGGGACAGGGGATGAAAAACTGTTTTTT. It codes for CASRTPGTGDEKLFF.

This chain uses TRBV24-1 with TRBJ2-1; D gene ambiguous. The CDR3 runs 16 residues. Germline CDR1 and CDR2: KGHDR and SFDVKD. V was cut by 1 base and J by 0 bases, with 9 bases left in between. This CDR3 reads CATSDLMSSSYNEQFF. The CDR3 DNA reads TGTGCCACCAGTGATTTAATGTCTAGCTCCTACAATGAGCAGTTCTTC.

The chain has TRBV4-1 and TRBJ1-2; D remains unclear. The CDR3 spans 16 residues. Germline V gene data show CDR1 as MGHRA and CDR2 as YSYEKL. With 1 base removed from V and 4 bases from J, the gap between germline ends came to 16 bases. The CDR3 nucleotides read TGCGCCAGCAGCCAAGTCGCTTTTTCAGCTTTCTATGGCTACACCTTC. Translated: CASSQVAFSAFYGYTF.

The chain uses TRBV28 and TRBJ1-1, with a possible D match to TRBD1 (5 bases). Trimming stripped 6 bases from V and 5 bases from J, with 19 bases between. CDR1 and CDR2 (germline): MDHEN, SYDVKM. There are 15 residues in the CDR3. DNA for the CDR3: TGTGCCAGCAGCCCACCGGGGGGAGGAGGTACTGAAGCTTTCTTT. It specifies CASSPPGGGGTEAFF.

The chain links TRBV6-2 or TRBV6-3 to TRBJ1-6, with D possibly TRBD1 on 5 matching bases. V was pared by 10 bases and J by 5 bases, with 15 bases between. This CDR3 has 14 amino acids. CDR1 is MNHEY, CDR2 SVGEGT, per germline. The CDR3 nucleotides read TGTGCCACCCGCCCGGGACTGGATAATTCACCCCTCCACTTT. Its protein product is CATRPGLDNSPLHF.

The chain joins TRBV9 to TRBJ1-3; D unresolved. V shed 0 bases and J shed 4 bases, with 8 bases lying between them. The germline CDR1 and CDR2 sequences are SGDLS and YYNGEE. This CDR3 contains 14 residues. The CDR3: CASSVARAGNTIYF. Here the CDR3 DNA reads TGTGCCAGCAGCGTAGCGCGGGCCGGAAACACCATATATTTT.

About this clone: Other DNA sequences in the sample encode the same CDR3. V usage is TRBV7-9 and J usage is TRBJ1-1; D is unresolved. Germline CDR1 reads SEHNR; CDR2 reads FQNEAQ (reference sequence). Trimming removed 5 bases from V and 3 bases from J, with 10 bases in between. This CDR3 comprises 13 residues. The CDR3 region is CASSVTGYTEAFF. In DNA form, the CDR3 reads TGTGCCAGCAGCGTGACGGGCTACACTGAAGCTTTCTTT.

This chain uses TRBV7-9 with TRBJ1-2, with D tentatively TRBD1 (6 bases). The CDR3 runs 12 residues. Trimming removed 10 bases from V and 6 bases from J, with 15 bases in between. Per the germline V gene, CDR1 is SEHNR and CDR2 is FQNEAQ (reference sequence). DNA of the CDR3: TGTGCCAACGAGGTTGGGGGCCATGGCTACACCTTC. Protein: CANEVGGHGYTF.

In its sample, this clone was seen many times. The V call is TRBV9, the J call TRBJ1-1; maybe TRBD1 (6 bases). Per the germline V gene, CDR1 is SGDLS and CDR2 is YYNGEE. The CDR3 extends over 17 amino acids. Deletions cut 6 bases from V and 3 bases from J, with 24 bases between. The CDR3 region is CASNGDEDRQADTEAFF. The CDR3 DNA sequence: TGTGCCAGCAACGGTGACGAGGATAGACAGGCGGACACTGAAGCTTTCTTT.

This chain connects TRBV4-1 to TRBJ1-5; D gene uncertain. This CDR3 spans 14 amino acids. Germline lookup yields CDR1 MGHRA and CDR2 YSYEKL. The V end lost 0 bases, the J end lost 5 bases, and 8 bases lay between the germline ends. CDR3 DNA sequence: TGCGCCAGCAGCCAAGACAGGCAAGATCAGCCCCAGCATTTT. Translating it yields CASSQDRQDQPQHF.

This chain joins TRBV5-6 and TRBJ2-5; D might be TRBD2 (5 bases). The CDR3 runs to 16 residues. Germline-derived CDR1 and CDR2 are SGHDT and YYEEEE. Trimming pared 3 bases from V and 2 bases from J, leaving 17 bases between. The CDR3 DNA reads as TGTGCCAGCAGCTGGAGGAGCGGCGCCTATCAAGAGACCCAGTACTTC. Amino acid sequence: CASSWRSGAYQETQYF.

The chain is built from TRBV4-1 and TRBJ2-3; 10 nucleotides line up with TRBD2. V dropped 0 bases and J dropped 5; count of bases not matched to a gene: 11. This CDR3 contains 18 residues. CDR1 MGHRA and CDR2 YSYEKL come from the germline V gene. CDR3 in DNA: TGCGCCAGCAGCCAAGAGCCTAGCGGGGGACGACGGAGAGATACGCAGTATTTT. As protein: CASSQEPSGGRRRDTQYF.

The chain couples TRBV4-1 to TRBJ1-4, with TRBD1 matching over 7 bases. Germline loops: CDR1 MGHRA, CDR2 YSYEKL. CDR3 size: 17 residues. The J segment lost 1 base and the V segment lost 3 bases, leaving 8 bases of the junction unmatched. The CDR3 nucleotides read TGCGCCAGCAGCCACAGGGGGGGAAGAGGAACTAATGAAAAACTGTTTTTT. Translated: CASSHRGGRGTNEKLFF.